This T cell receptor (beta chain) was observed in a study of T cells after yellow fever vaccination. This clonotype was found a few times. The CDR3 loop spans 15 amino acids. Germline lookup yields CDR1 LGHNA and CDR2 YSLEER. Trimming removed 1 base at V and 4 bases at J, with 13 bases between. Generation of TCR cDNA used 5'RACE template switching (which added a universal primer site and UMIs). TCRdb reprocessed the 5' RACE reads via MiXCR and lists one record per CDR3 protein. Among fewer than 100,000 distinct CDR3 sequences, under 9% were seen once, and the ten largest hold around 17%. This chain connects TRBV4-3 to TRBJ1-2; D is uncertain. The receptor was isolated from a man between 18 and 29 years old who received the YFV17D yellow fever vaccine. Source: CD8+ T cells not binding an NS4B(214-222) dextramer, sorted from PBMCs, taken less than 18 days after the first yellow fever vaccination. The CDR3 DNA follows: TGCGCCAGCAGCCAAGGAATCTACCGGCGCTATGGCTACACCTTC. This translates into CASSQGIYRRYGYTF.